These 31 T cell receptor beta chains share one sample of origin, sequenced in a study of early T cells in non-severe SARS-CoV-2 infection. A single record per CDR3 protein comes from TCRdb applying MiXCR to the 5' RACE reads. In the table there are 40,000 to 45,000 distinct CDR3 sequences, approximately 6.1% of which are singletons. Sequencing used whole blood, obtained at baseline. The receptors come from an adult who was a healthcare worker with PCR-confirmed SARS-CoV-2 infection or an uninfected control (not recorded which).

This clonotype has only a few counts. J is TRBJ1-5 and V is TRBV12-3 or TRBV12-4, with D unresolved. Trimming pared 6 bases from V and 3 bases from J, leaving 9 bases between. This CDR3 comprises 13 residues. CDR3 nucleotides: TGTGCCAGCAGCCGAGTCAACAATCAGCCCCAGCATTTT. This sequence encodes CASSRVNNQPQHF.

This clonotype was observed a few times. This chain links TRBV28 with TRBJ2-6, with no clear D. Germline V CDR1 and CDR2: MDHEN, SYDVKM. This CDR3 is 15 amino acids long. Deletions cut 5 bases from V and 2 bases from J, with 10 bases between. CDR3: CASSNPRAGANVLTF. The DNA for the CDR3 is TGTGCCAGCAGTAACCCCCGGGCTGGGGCCAACGTCCTGACTTTC.

A few counts support this clonotype. This chain uses TRBV4-1 with TRBJ2-7; no firm D call. The length of the CDR3 is 15 residues. Germline-derived CDR1 and CDR2 are MGHRA and YSYEKL. V shed 0 bases and J shed 2 bases, with 11 bases lying between them. The CDR3 loop is CASSQENSLPYEQYF. The CDR3 bases are TGCGCCAGCAGCCAAGAAAACAGCTTACCCTACGAGCAGTACTTC.

The chain links TRBV7-6 to TRBJ2-5; 12 bases align to TRBD2. Trimming cost V 5 bases and J 5 bases; bases outside gene matches: 6. Germline CDR1 and CDR2: SGHVS and FNYEAQ. The CDR3 is made up of 15 amino acids. The CDR3 protein is CASSLTSGSWETQYF. CDR3 in DNA: TGTGCCAGCAGCCTGACTAGCGGGAGTTGGGAGACCCAGTACTTC.

About this clonotype: One end of the junction does not line up with germline, which may come from a read error. The genes are TRBV5-1 and TRBJ2-7, with a possible D match to TRBD1 (5 bases). CDR3 size: 13 residues. CDR1 is SGHRS and CDR2 is YFSETQ in the germline V gene. The CDR3 loop is CASSTTGSLNSIF. CDR3 nucleotides: TGCGCCAGCAGCACTACAGGTTCCCTAAATTCCATCTTC.

The chain has TRBV3-1 and TRBJ2-2; D possibly corresponds to TRBD2 (5 bases). There are 16 residues in the CDR3. Germline CDR1 LGHDT, CDR2 YNNKEL (reference sequence). Trimming cost V 0 bases and J 5 bases, with 13 bases left between them. CDR3 coding DNA: TGTGCCAGCAGCCAAGAGCTTAGCGTAAAAACCGGGGAGCTGTTTTTT. Its translation: CASSQELSVKTGELFF.

There are a few counts of this clonotype. This chain joins TRBV5-1 and TRBJ2-7; unclear D gene. V shed 4 bases and J shed 2 bases, with 16 bases lying between them. CDR1 is SGHRS, CDR2 YFSETQ, per germline. The CDR3 consists of 15 residues. CDR3 protein: CASSTGSDRAYEQYF. DNA of the CDR3: TGCGCCAGCAGCACCGGATCTGACCGCGCCTACGAGCAGTACTTC.

The sample holds many counts of this clonotype. This chain joins TRBV5-1 and TRBJ2-7; D ambiguous. This CDR3 region has 15 residues. Germline loops: CDR1 SGHRS, CDR2 YFSETQ. V shed 4 bases and J shed 1 base, with 15 bases lying between them. CDR3 sequence reads: CASSPTFGDSYEQYF. The CDR3, as DNA: TGCGCCAGCAGCCCTACCTTTGGAGATTCCTACGAGCAGTACTTC.

Only a few counts were recorded for this clonotype. CDR3 sequence (DNA): TGTGCCAGTAGTATACAAGGGCCCACCGGGGAGCTGTTTTTT. Translated, it gives CASSIQGPTGELFF. The chain links TRBV19 to TRBJ2-2; D is ambiguous. CDR3 length: 14 amino acids. Germline-derived CDR1 and CDR2 are LNHDA and SQIVND (reference sequence). V lost 2 bases, J lost 4 bases, and 8 bases lay in between.

This clonotype was counted ten times or more. The genes are TRBV7-9 and TRBJ2-5, with a weak D call TRBD1 (6 bases). Trimming removed 5 bases at V and 0 bases at J, with 13 bases between. Germline V gene sequence: CDR1 SEHNR, CDR2 FQNEAQ (reference sequence). CDR3 length equals 15 residues. The CDR3 protein is CASSLKDSYQETQYF. CDR3 nucleotide sequence: TGTGCCAGCAGCCTCAAGGACAGTTACCAAGAGACCCAGTACTTC.

This chain connects TRBV7-9 to TRBJ2-1; 8 nucleotides match TRBD2. Germline V gene data show CDR1 as SEHNR and CDR2 as FQNEAQ (reference sequence). This CDR3 is 15 amino acids long. With V trimmed by 5 bases and J by 4 bases, 7 bases remained unmatched. CDR3 amino acids: CASSTTSGTYNEQFF. The CDR3 region has the DNA TGTGCCAGCAGCACAACTAGCGGCACATACAATGAGCAGTTCTTC.

This clonotype has at least ten counts. V usage is TRBV20-1 and J usage is TRBJ2-1; TRBD1 matches at 7 bases. Trimming took 3 bases from V and 9 from J; bases not matched to a gene: 8. CDR1 is DFQATT and CDR2 is SNEGSKA in the germline V gene (reference sequence). The CDR3 is 13 amino acids. The CDR3 here is CSARDRTTPEQFF. CDR3 in DNA: TGCAGTGCTAGGGACAGGACCACACCTGAGCAGTTCTTC.

This clonotype was seen more than once but under ten times. The chain is built from TRBV12-3 or TRBV12-4 and TRBJ2-1; D is possibly TRBD1 (6 bases). The CDR3 runs to 14 residues. V lost 4 bases and J 6 bases, leaving 13 bases between the germline ends. CDR3 sequence: CASSSLPGANEQFF. The CDR3 nucleotides read TGTGCCAGCAGTTCCCTCCCAGGGGCCAATGAGCAGTTCTTC.

This clonotype was counted between two and nine times. This chain links TRBV3-1 with TRBJ1-5; D call uncertain. V was trimmed by 5 bases and J by 4 bases, leaving 9 bases between them. In germline, CDR1 is LGHDT, CDR2 YNNKEL (reference sequence). The CDR3 consists of 13 residues. CDR3 coding DNA: TGTGCCAGCAGCTCTTCCCCTAATCAGCCCCAGCATTTT. Translating gives CASSSSPNQPQHF.

This chain joins TRBV7-2 and TRBJ2-5; D could derive from TRBD1 or TRBD2 (6 bases each). This CDR3 has 15 amino acids. V lost 5 bases to trimming and J lost 5 bases, with 18 bases between them. From germline, CDR1 is SGHTA and CDR2 FQGNSA. CDR3 DNA: TGTGCCAGCAGCAAGGGGGAACTAGCATCGGAGACCCAGTACTTC. Translation gives CASSKGELASETQYF. Complete variable domain (other parts from reference TRBV7-2 and TRBJ2-5): GAGVSQSPSNKVTEKGKDVELRCDPISGHTALYWYRQSLGQGLEFLIYFQGNSAPDKSGLPSDRFSAERTGGSVSTLTIQRTQQEDSAVYLCASSKGELASETQYFGPGTRLLVL.

The gene calls are TRBV5-4 and TRBJ2-1; D remains ambiguous. CDR1 and CDR2 from the germline V gene are SGHNT and YYREEE (reference sequence). The germline V and J ends were trimmed by 2 bases and 5 bases, with 20 bases remaining between them. The CDR3 extends over 17 amino acids. The chain's CDR3 is CASSFIVGMGLNNEQFF. The CDR3 nucleotides are TGTGCCAGCAGCTTTATAGTGGGCATGGGATTAAACAATGAGCAGTTCTTC.

This clonotype was counted at least ten times. The chain links TRBV6-4 to TRBJ2-2, with D perhaps TRBD1 (6 bases). Trimming took 6 bases from V and 6 from J, leaving 14 bases between them. CDR1 and CDR2 (germline): MRHNA, SNTAGT. CDR3 length: 14 amino acids. CDR3 residues: CASRGQSIAGELFF. The CDR3 nucleotides are TGTGCCAGCAGAGGACAGAGTATCGCCGGGGAGCTGTTTTTT.

This clonotype was seen many times. The gene calls are TRBV11-1 and TRBJ2-5; TRBD2 matches 12 bases. CDR1 and CDR2 from the germline V gene are SGHAT and FQDESV (reference sequence). The CDR3 has 18 amino acids. Unmatched junction bases numbered 9, after V lost 1 base and J lost 3 bases. CDR3 protein: CASSLGGPRLAGEETQYF. For the CDR3, the DNA is TGTGCCAGCAGCTTAGGGGGCCCTCGACTAGCGGGGGAAGAGACCCAGTACTTC.

At least ten counts were recorded for this clonotype. This chain links TRBV4-1 with TRBJ1-2; possibly TRBD1 for D (5 bases). The length of the CDR3 is 13 residues. The V gene's germline CDR1 is MGHRA and CDR2 YSYEKL. Trimming took 4 bases from V and 10 from J, leaving 16 bases between them. CDR3 amino acids: CASSPPHGAYYTF. The CDR3 DNA reads as TGCGCCAGCAGCCCCCCCCATGGGGCTTACTACACCTTC.

V usage is TRBV11-2 and J usage is TRBJ2-3, with TRBD1 matching 7 bases. Germline V gene data show CDR1 as SGHAT and CDR2 as FQNNGV. The CDR3 is made up of 16 amino acids. V lost 0 bases to trimming and J lost 2 bases; unmatched junction nucleotides: 5. The CDR3 nucleotides read TGTGCCAGCAGCTTAGAAAAGACAGGGTACACAGATACGCAGTATTTT. It encodes CASSLEKTGYTDTQYF.

This clonotype was seen repeatedly, ten times or more. V is TRBV2 and J is TRBJ2-5, with D tentatively TRBD1 (6 bases). Germline V lookup: CDR1 SNHLY, CDR2 FYNNEI. Trimming took 5 bases from V and 4 from J, leaving 11 bases between them. This CDR3 comprises 13 residues. In DNA, the CDR3 is TGTGCCAGCAGTTGGACAGTCCGAGAGACCCAGTACTTC. Protein product: CASSWTVRETQYF.

There are many counts of this clonotype. The chain's CDR3 is CASSPLGAGVRNEQFF. The CDR3 coding sequence is TGTGCCAGCAGCCCCCTGGGGGCGGGAGTAAGGAATGAGCAGTTCTTC. The chain carries TRBV7-9 and TRBJ2-1; TRBD2 is a possible D gene (7 bases). With 5 bases removed from V and 7 bases from J, the gap between germline ends came to 21 bases. Germline lookup yields CDR1 SEHNR and CDR2 FQNEAQ (reference sequence). The CDR3 spans 16 residues. The variable domain in full, with the rest retrieved from reference TRBV7-9 and TRBJ2-1, is DTGVSQNPRHKITKRGQNVTFRCDPISEHNRLYWYRQTLGQGPEFLTYFQNEAQLEKSRLLSDRFSAERPKGSFSTLEIQRTEQGDSAMYLCASSPLGAGVRNEQFFGPGTRLTVL.

This clonotype was seen repeatedly, ten times or more. The chain uses TRBV20-1 and TRBJ2-7; perhaps TRBD1 as D (6 bases). This CDR3 is built from 12 residues. Trimming removed 4 bases at V and 1 base at J, with 8 bases between. Germline CDR1 DFQATT, CDR2 SNEGSKA (reference sequence). The CDR3 DNA is TGCAGTGCTACTGGGACATCCTACGAGCAGTACTTC. This codes for CSATGTSYEQYF.

V usage is TRBV11-2 and J usage is TRBJ2-5; TRBD2 is a possible D gene (6 bases). Looked up from germline, CDR1 is SGHAT and CDR2 is FQNNGV. The CDR3 loop spans 14 amino acids. The V end was cut by 3 bases, the J end by 4 bases, with 12 bases between. The CDR3 region is CASSLMEGLETQYF. CDR3 coding DNA: TGTGCCAGCAGCTTGATGGAGGGATTAGAGACCCAGTACTTC.

This chain links TRBV7-9 with TRBJ2-2, with TRBD1 identical over 10 bases. CDR1 is SEHNR and CDR2 is FQNEAQ in the germline V gene (reference sequence). This CDR3 has 17 residues. Trimming at V came to 5 bases and at J to 5 bases, leaving 11 bases not matched to a gene. The CDR3 DNA follows: TGTGCCAGCAGCCGACGGCCGGGACAGGGGAGTACCGGGGAGCTGTTTTTT. Its protein product is CASSRRPGQGSTGELFF.

This clonotype was observed at least ten times. This chain uses TRBV6-2 or TRBV6-3 with TRBJ2-7, with D perhaps matching TRBD2 (6 bases). In germline, CDR1 is MNHEY, CDR2 SVGEGT. V dropped 6 bases and J dropped 3 bases, with 12 bases sitting between them. This CDR3 spans 13 amino acids. The CDR3 loop reads CASSRRLGYEQYF. The CDR3 DNA follows: TGTGCCAGCAGCCGCCGACTAGGCTACGAGCAGTACTTC.

There are a few counts of this clonotype. V gene TRBV20-1 combines with J gene TRBJ2-5; D might be TRBD2 (6 bases). The CDR3 sequence is 15 residues long. Trimming pared 0 bases from V and 5 bases from J, leaving 16 bases between. In germline, CDR1 is DFQATT, CDR2 SNEGSKA (reference sequence). The CDR3 protein is CSAREGEGRFETQYF. In DNA, the CDR3 is TGCAGTGCTAGAGAGGGCGAGGGGAGGTTCGAGACCCAGTACTTC.

This clonotype has ten or more counts. The rearrangement uses TRBV7-3 and TRBJ2-4; tentatively, D is TRBD2 (6 bases). The CDR3 is 13 residues long. V was shortened by 5 bases and J by 8 bases, with 13 bases between the two germline ends. Germline CDR1 and CDR2: SGHTA and FQGTGA. CDR3 nucleotide sequence: TGTGCCAGCAGCCCGGTGGGGGGTGACATTCAGTACTTC. Translating it yields CASSPVGGDIQYF. The entire variable domain, with the rest obtained from reference TRBV7-3 and TRBJ2-4, is as follows: GAGVSQTPSNKVTEKGKYVELRCDPISGHTALYWYRQSLGQGPEFLIYFQGTGAADDSGLPNDRFFAVRPEGSVSTLKIQRTERGDSAVYLCASSPVGGDIQYFGAGTRLSVL.

The rearrangement links TRBV7-2 to TRBJ1-1; 7 bases map to TRBD1. Germline CDR1 and CDR2: SGHTA and FQGNSA. CDR3 length: 15 residues. Trimming at V came to 5 bases and at J to 6 bases, leaving 12 bases not matched to a gene. This CDR3 reads CASSARIDREAEAFF. CDR3 DNA: TGTGCCAGCAGCGCTCGGATTGACAGGGAGGCTGAAGCTTTCTTT.

The chain employs TRBV27 and TRBJ1-1; D remains unclear. V shed 5 bases and J shed 8 bases, with 15 bases lying between them. The CDR3 runs 13 residues. The germline V gene has CDR1 MNHEY and CDR2 SMNVEV (reference sequence). The CDR3 here is CASSVNTAREAFF. In DNA, the CDR3 is TGTGCCAGCAGTGTTAACACGGCGCGAGAAGCTTTCTTT.

The V gene is TRBV19, the J gene TRBJ1-2; 9 nucleotides match TRBD1. The germline V gene has CDR1 LNHDA and CDR2 SQIVND (reference sequence). V shed 6 bases and J 5 bases; nucleotides not matched to a gene: 4. This CDR3 is built from 13 residues. CDR3 bases: TGTGCCAGTAGGTCCGACAGGGGGTATGGCTACACCTTC. This codes for CASRSDRGYGYTF.